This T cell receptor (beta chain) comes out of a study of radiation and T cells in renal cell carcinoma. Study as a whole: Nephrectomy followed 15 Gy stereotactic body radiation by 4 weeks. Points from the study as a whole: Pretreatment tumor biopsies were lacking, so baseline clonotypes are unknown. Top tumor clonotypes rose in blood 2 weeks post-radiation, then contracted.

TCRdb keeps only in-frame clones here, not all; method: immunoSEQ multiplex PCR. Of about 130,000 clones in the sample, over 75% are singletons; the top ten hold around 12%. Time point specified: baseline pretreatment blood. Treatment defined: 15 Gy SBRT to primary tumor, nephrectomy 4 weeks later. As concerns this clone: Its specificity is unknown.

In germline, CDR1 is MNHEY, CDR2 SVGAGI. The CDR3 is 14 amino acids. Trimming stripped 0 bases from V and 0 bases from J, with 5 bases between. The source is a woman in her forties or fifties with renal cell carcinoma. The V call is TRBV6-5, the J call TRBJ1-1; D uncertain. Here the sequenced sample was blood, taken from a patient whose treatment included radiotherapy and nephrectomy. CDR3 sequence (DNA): TGTGCCAGCAGTTACTCCGGACTGAACACTGAAGCTTTCTTT. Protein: CASSYSGLNTEAFF.